These 18 T cell receptor beta chains share one sample of origin, sequenced in a study of blood T cell repertoires in COVID-19 (dated by TCRdb to the early 2020s). The protocol used for the library was the immunoSEQ multiplex PCR assay. Not all clones reach the TCRdb copy of this immuneACCESS table, which keeps in-frame sequences only. Checked studies attribute under half of the gap to unresolved V genes and leave the rest unexplained. Present in this sample are around 300,000 clones, about 93% of which were seen just once. The top ten clonotypes cover under 7% of the sample. Sequencing used peripheral blood. Receptor source: a woman aged 30 to 39 with COVID-19, enrolled during active disease.

The chain recombines TRBV29-1 with TRBJ1-1; D perhaps matches TRBD1 (6 bases). Per the germline V gene, CDR1 is SQVTM and CDR2 is ANQGSEA. This CDR3 has 14 residues. Trimming removed 3 bases from V and 4 bases from J, with 15 bases in between. This CDR3 is CSVDQTGFGTEAFF. CDR3 nucleotide sequence: TGCAGCGTTGACCAAACAGGGTTTGGCACTGAAGCTTTCTTT.

V gene TRBV30 combines with J gene TRBJ1-1; D gene unclear. The germline V gene has CDR1 GTSNPN and CDR2 SVGIG (reference sequence). The V end was cut by 2 bases, the J end by 4 bases, with 8 bases between. The CDR3 consists of 12 residues. The CDR3 bases are TGTGCCTGGAGTCCGGGAGGCACTGAAGCTTTCTTT. This encodes CAWSPGGTEAFF. The full variable domain, with the rest looked up from reference TRBV30 and TRBJ1-1, is SQTIHQWPATLVQPVGSPLSLECTVEGTSNPNLYWYRQAAGRGLQLLFYSVGIGQISSEVPQNLSASRPQDRQFILSSKKLLLSDSGFYLCAWSPGGTEAFFGQGTRLTVV.

This chain links TRBV6-2 or TRBV6-3 with TRBJ1-5; D might be TRBD1 (5 bases). Germline assignment: CDR1 MNHEY and CDR2 SVGEGT. The ends were cut back, 2 bases at V and 5 bases at J, with 13 bases in the middle. The CDR3 contains 15 residues. CDR3 sequence: CASSYRQWGDQPQHF. The CDR3 nucleotides are TGTGCCAGCAGTTACCGGCAATGGGGGGATCAGCCCCAGCATTTT.

The rearrangement joins TRBV5-6 to TRBJ1-2; TRBD1 matches at 8 bases. The length of the CDR3 is 15 residues. Germline trimming cut 4 bases from V and 3 bases from J; bases unmatched to any gene: 8. Germline V gene data show CDR1 as SGHDT and CDR2 as YYEEEE. CDR3 region: CASSPGQGTYYGYTF. The CDR3 DNA reads as TGTGCCAGCAGCCCCGGACAGGGCACCTACTATGGCTACACCTTC.

This chain uses TRBV10-3 with TRBJ2-1, with a weak D call TRBD1 (8 bases). Germline V gene lookup returns CDR1 ENHRY and CDR2 SYGVKD. Trimming pared 6 bases from V and 4 bases from J, leaving 22 bases between. The CDR3 consists of 17 residues. The CDR3 DNA follows: TGTGCCATCAGCCCGGTTACAGGGGGGGAGATATACAATGAGCAGTTCTTC. It encodes CAISPVTGGEIYNEQFF.

This clone came up once. The V call is TRBV2, the J call TRBJ2-5, with D unclear. Germline lookup yields CDR1 SNHLY and CDR2 FYNNEI. This CDR3 is built from 12 residues. Trimming shortened V by 8 bases and J by 7 bases, and 14 bases separated the two germline ends. The CDR3 nucleotides read TGTGCCAGCGATGAGGAGTCAACGACCCAGTACTTC. Its protein product is CASDEESTTQYF.

In DNA form, the CDR3 reads TGTGCCAGCAGCCAAATACAGGGGGCGGAGGAGACTGAAGCTTTCTTT. Amino acids: CASSQIQGAEETEAFF. This chain uses TRBV14 with TRBJ1-1, with 9 bases identical to TRBD1. CDR3 size: 16 residues. After removal of 2 bases from V and 5 bases from J, the junction contained 9 bases not matched to a gene. Germline CDR1 and CDR2: SGHDN and FVKESK.

The rearrangement joins TRBV19 to TRBJ1-5; possibly TRBD1 for D (5 bases). The CDR3 spans 13 residues. CDR1 and CDR2 from the germline V gene are LNHDA and SQIVND (reference sequence). V lost 5 bases and J 2 bases, leaving 7 bases between the germline ends. The CDR3 sequence: CASSDRRNQPQHF. CDR3 DNA sequence: TGTGCCAGTAGTGACAGACGCAATCAGCCCCAGCATTTT.

The chain combines TRBV9 with TRBJ2-1; 7 nucleotides agree with TRBD2. This CDR3 has 15 residues. Per the germline V gene, CDR1 is SGDLS and CDR2 is YYNGEE. J gave up 6 bases and V 3 bases, and 9 bases lay outside the gene matches. CDR3 sequence reads: CASSGRAGVVNEQFF. The DNA for the CDR3 is TGTGCCAGCAGCGGTCGGGCGGGGGTTGTCAATGAGCAGTTCTTC.

CDR3 amino acids: CASRATSGRTYEQYF. CDR3 bases: TGTGCCAGCAGGGCGACTAGTGGGAGGACCTACGAGCAGTACTTC. The genes are TRBV6-5 and TRBJ2-7; D might be TRBD2 (6 bases). Trimming removed 6 bases at V and 2 bases at J, with 17 bases between. This CDR3 is built from 15 residues. Germline V CDR1 and CDR2: MNHEY, SVGAGI.

This clone was observed a handful of times. In DNA, the CDR3 is TGTGCCAGCACCAACCCTGGACAGACCAATTCACCCCTCCACTTT. This sequence encodes CASTNPGQTNSPLHF. The chain links TRBV27 to TRBJ1-6, with D perhaps TRBD1 (6 bases). Looked up from germline, CDR1 is MNHEY and CDR2 is SMNVEV (reference sequence). Trimming cost V 7 bases and J 7 bases, with 17 bases left between them. CDR3 length: 15 residues.

The chain uses TRBV4-1 and TRBJ2-3; D remains unclear. Trimming removed 1 base from V and 3 bases from J, with 11 bases in between. The germline V gene encodes CDR1 MGHRA and CDR2 YSYEKL. The CDR3 has 15 amino acids. The CDR3 loop reads CASSQVDERTDTQYF. CDR3 sequence (DNA): TGCGCCAGCAGCCAAGTAGACGAGCGTACAGATACGCAGTATTTT.

This chain links TRBV7-9 with TRBJ2-7; TRBD2 matches 7 bases. The V gene's germline CDR1 is SEHNR and CDR2 FQNEAQ (reference sequence). The CDR3 spans 16 residues. After removal of 4 bases from V and 1 base from J, the junction contained 10 bases not matched to a gene. The chain's CDR3 is CASSYITREGSYEQYF. CDR3 coding DNA: TGTGCCAGCAGCTACATTACTAGGGAGGGGTCCTACGAGCAGTACTTC.

The V and J genes are TRBV5-4 and TRBJ2-7; 11 bases are shared with TRBD2. The junction had 4 bases not matched to a gene; V was cut back by 4 bases and J by 4 bases. The CDR3 totals 14 residues. CDR1 SGHNT and CDR2 YYREEE come from the germline V gene (reference sequence). The CDR3 spells CASSTWTSGYEQYF. The DNA of the CDR3 is TGTGCCAGCAGCACCTGGACTAGCGGGTACGAGCAGTACTTC.

V is TRBV6-5 and J is TRBJ2-7; 10 bases align to TRBD1. Germline values: CDR1 MNHEY, CDR2 SVGAGI. This CDR3 comprises 14 residues. Unmatched junction bases numbered 3, after V lost 4 bases and J lost 3 bases. As DNA, the CDR3 is TGTGCCAGCAGTTTTCGGACAGGGGGCTACGAGCAGTACTTC. Translating gives CASSFRTGGYEQYF.

Concerning this clone itself: Additional DNA sequences in this sample encode the identical CDR3. CDR3: CASSLAGSNQPQHF. Written as DNA, the CDR3 is TGCGCCAGCAGCTTGGCCGGGAGCAATCAGCCCCAGCATTTT. The rearrangement joins TRBV5-1 to TRBJ1-5; D not resolved. Germline lookup yields CDR1 SGHRS and CDR2 YFSETQ. The CDR3 is made up of 14 amino acids. Trimming removed 0 bases from V and 1 base from J, with 5 bases in between.

This clone was observed a handful of times. The chain uses TRBV5-1 and TRBJ2-7; TRBD2 matches 8 bases. The germline V gene has CDR1 SGHRS and CDR2 YFSETQ. The CDR3 is 18 amino acids. Losses at the gene ends were 0 bases for V and 4 bases for J; bases not matched to a gene: 15. CDR3 bases: TGCGCCAGCAGCTTGGCCTCGGGGGGGACCCCCAGGCCATACGAGCAGTACTTC. Translation: CASSLASGGTPRPYEQYF.

The chain links TRBV10-2 to TRBJ1-6, with 9 bases matching TRBD1. Germline trimming cut 4 bases from V and 0 bases from J; bases unmatched to any gene: 4. The germline V gene encodes CDR1 WSHSY and CDR2 SAAADI. The CDR3 runs 17 residues. This chain's CDR3 is CASSVGQGSSYNSPLHF. The CDR3 DNA follows: TGCGCCAGCAGTGTAGGACAGGGGAGCTCCTATAATTCACCCCTCCACTTT.